Sequencing of this T cell receptor beta chain was carried out in a study of siplizumab effects on memory and regulatory T cells. The data were produced by immunoSEQ multiplex PCR, yet TCRdb's version contains in-frame clones alone and is incomplete. The sample lists more than 70,000 clones, just under 95% occurring once. Trimming left V 5 bases short and J 0 bases short, with 23 bases between. This CDR3 region has 19 residues. Germline lookup yields CDR1 MNHEY and CDR2 SMNVEV (reference sequence). Sequencing input: CD8+ T cells sorted from blood. J is TRBJ2-1 and V is TRBV27; D unclear. The source of this sequence is a human donor in good health. The CDR3 is CASSLSGSGPPSSYNEQFF. The CDR3 coding sequence is TGTGCCAGCAGTCTCTCTGGTTCTGGGCCGCCCAGCTCCTACAATGAGCAGTTCTTC.